A selection of T cell receptor beta chains follows, all from one sample in a study of shared clonotypes between healthy human individuals. TCRdb's table, derived via immunoSEQ multiplex PCR, lists solely in-frame clones and lacks some. The table includes roughly 2,300,000 clones, 85% to 95% detected once. Sample: naive CD4+ T cells from PBMCs. Receptor source: a man aged 18 to 30 in good health. Some clones in this sample may be carry-over from other donors' samples. The CDR3 runs from the conserved cysteine through the conserved F or W.

v_call	j_call	cdr3_aa
TRBV6-6	TRBJ2-7	CASSTRRGDEQYF
TRBV28	TRBJ2-1	CASTVSGGRYNEQFF
TRBV19	TRBJ2-3	CASSISGTGITDTQYF
TRBV5-4	TRBJ2-7	CASSLGQASSYEQYF
TRBV20-1	TRBJ2-1	CSATRDYRFF
TRBV25-1	TRBJ2-5	CASSDSWGETQYF
TRBV30	TRBJ2-5	CAWSVGETQYF
TRBV9	TRBJ1-1	CASSPETGGLAEAFF
TRBV9	TRBJ1-2	CASSPSGYGYTF
TRBV7-9	TRBJ2-7	CASSLGLGVSSYEQYF